This TCR beta chain originates from a study of CD8 T cells in Susac syndrome. Overall study results and limits: CD4+ T cell repertoires in Susac syndrome lacked clonal expansion.

To note about this clonotype: Its antigen is undetermined.

The J segment lost 10 bases and the V segment lost 4 bases, leaving 4 bases of the junction unmatched. Germline CDR1 MNHEY, CDR2 SVGEGT. The CDR3 runs 13 residues. Sequencing of TCR beta drew on CD8+ and CD4+ T cells from blood. The CD8+ and CD4+ T cells were isolated magnetically using a negative isolation approach, whereas the TEMRA cells were enriched by FACS. With random hexamers, reverse transcription was performed on roughly 0.45 to 1 ug of RNA. A single record per CDR3 protein comes from TCRdb applying MiXCR to the immunoSEQ multiplex PCR reads. The sample lists 71,000 or so distinct CDR3 sequences; roughly 93% were seen once.

The TCR originated in a human donor with Susac syndrome. Source material: CD4+ T cells from PBMCs. The gene calls are TRBV6-2 or TRBV6-3 and TRBJ2-1; 10 nucleotides align to TRBD2. The chain's CDR3 is CASSLELAGEQFF. The CDR3 DNA sequence: TGTGCCAGCAGTTTAGAACTAGCGGGAGAGCAGTTCTTC.